This section outlines one T cell receptor (beta chain) sequence together with its context. The antigen remains undetermined. The junction departs from the called germline gene at one end, perhaps through a read error. This sample was included in a study of cytomegalovirus exposure and HLA in healthy donors. Study details: There were some 400 genotyped donors. Of these, 81% fell in the genetic ancestry cluster associated with self-reported Caucasian donors.

Germline-derived CDR1 and CDR2 are MGHRA and YSYEKL. The CDR3 runs to 16 residues. Use of 60 Vbeta and 13 Jbeta primers characterized the PCR. As handled by the study authors: An analysis performed later counted roughly 79 million unique TCR beta chains (roughly 11 million of them shared). Sequencing was performed with immunoSEQ multiplex PCR; in TCRdb, only in-frame clones are kept and a portion is missing. That table supplies the V and J calls and clone size; D and trimming were determined from the DNA. Found here are 95,000 to 110,000 clones, 82% of them singletons; the top ten hold less than 3.5%. Study-wide results and caveats: Per a later analysis, HLA-associated TCR beta chains showed more clonal expansion than other, equally common TCR beta chains.

V and J are TRBV4-1 and TRBJ2-6, with D maybe TRBD1 (5 bases). This sequence was found in a young man in good health and CMV-seropositive. Sequenced input: PBMCs. Here the CDR3 DNA reads TGCGCCAGCAGCCAAGCTTTTACCTCTGGGGCCAACGGCCTGACTTTC. It specifies CASSQAFTSGANGLTF.